The entry that follows covers one T cell receptor (beta chain) sequence. Losses at the gene ends were 1 base for V and 3 bases for J; bases not matched to a gene: 2. Germline loops: CDR1 SGHTA, CDR2 FQGNSA. The CDR3 is made up of 14 amino acids. The sample comes from a study of blood T cell repertoires in COVID-19. Study summary: The samples span acute and convalescent COVID-19 from the United States, Italy and Spain. The analysed material was cDNA or gDNA that came from T cells, B-cell-depleted T cells, or PBMCs.

Original methodology: Cell counts per sample came from amplifying reference gene primers. Method: immunoSEQ multiplex PCR; TCRdb's copy keeps in-frame clones and lacks some. Clone size and V and J calls were adopted from that table, with D and trimming inferred from the DNA. The top ten clones hold about 5.3% of a sample with 95,000 to 110,000 clones, 70% to 90% of them seen once. The sequencing sample was made of peripheral blood. This receptor was taken from a man aged 35-49 years with active or convalescent COVID-19. V is TRBV7-2 and J is TRBJ2-7; 8 positions match TRBD2. In DNA, the CDR3 is TGTGCCAGCAGCTTAGTTAGCGGGGTCTACGAGCAGTACTTC. Its protein is CASSLVSGVYEQYF.